One and the same sample provided the 17 T cell receptor beta chains below, sequenced in a study of type 1 and type 2 diabetes patients. Genomic DNA was the PCR template. A primer set of 30 forward and 13 reverse primers amplified the CDR3. TCRdb reprocessed the multiplex PCR reads via MiXCR and lists one record per CDR3 protein. In the table there are fewer than 300,000 distinct CDR3 sequences, around 47% of which are singletons. Sequenced sample: peripheral blood mononuclear cells (PBMCs). These receptor sequences come from a man in his late teens or twenties with type 2 diabetes.

About this clonotype itself: At one boundary the junction diverges from the germline segment, which might be a read error. The chain links TRBV7-8 to TRBJ1-2; D not resolved. The CDR3 is 14 residues long. The V gene's germline CDR1 is SGHVS and CDR2 FQNEAQ. CDR3: CASSLRENLYGCTF. CDR3 bases: TGTGCCAGCAGCTTAAGGGAGAACCTCTACGGCTGCACCTTC.

There are a few counts of this clonotype. A much more abundant neighbour one base away suggests this may be a read error. The chain uses TRBV28 and TRBJ1-1; TRBD1 agrees at 7 bases. V lost 6 bases and J lost 3; bases outside the gene matches: 4. Germline V lookup: CDR1 MDHEN, CDR2 SYDVKM. CDR3 length: 13 amino acids. Here the CDR3 reads CASRNTGDTEAFF. CDR3 in DNA: TGTGCCAGCAGAAATACAGGGGACACTGAAGCTTTCTTT.

This chain connects TRBV5-1 to TRBJ1-1, with TRBD1 identical over 9 bases. CDR1 is SGHRS and CDR2 is YFSETQ in the germline V gene. Losses at the gene ends were 0 bases for V and 1 base for J; bases not matched to a gene: 4. The CDR3 loop spans 16 amino acids. The CDR3 DNA is TGCGCCAGCAGCTTGGCCGGGACAGGGTGGAACACTGAAGCTTTCTTT. This codes for CASSLAGTGWNTEAFF. The variable domain in full, completed from reference TRBV5-1 and TRBJ1-1, reads KAGVTQTPRYLIKTRGQQVTLSCSPISGHRSVSWYQQTPGQGLQFLFEYFSETQRNKGNFPGRFSGRQFSNSRSEMNVSTLELGDSALYLCASSLAGTGWNTEAFFGQGTRLTVV.

The J gene is TRBJ1-2, the V gene TRBV20-1; 9 bases are a match to TRBD1. The CDR3 is made up of 13 amino acids. Unmatched junction bases numbered 8, after V lost 6 bases and J lost 6 bases. Looked up from germline, CDR1 is DFQATT and CDR2 is SNEGSKA (reference sequence). The CDR3 DNA is TGCAGTGCGTATAGGACAGGGGATGATGGCTACACCTTC. The encoded protein is CSAYRTGDDGYTF.

CDR3 residues: CSANRLPGLNTGELFF. CDR3 nucleotide sequence: TGCAGTGCTAACCGACTACCCGGGCTCAACACCGGGGAGCTGTTTTTT. The chain carries TRBV20-1 and TRBJ2-2; the D gene is possibly TRBD2 (5 bases). The CDR3 is 16 amino acids. Trimming removed 4 bases from V and 2 bases from J, with 17 bases in between. Germline-derived CDR1 and CDR2 are DFQATT and SNEGSKA (reference sequence).

In this sample, this clonotype turned up a few times. The CDR3 is CASLWRVFPPYEQYF. The CDR3 bases are TGTGCCAGCCTCTGGCGGGTCTTCCCTCCCTACGAGCAGTACTTC. The chain combines TRBV2 with TRBJ2-7; possible D gene TRBD2, 5 bases. CDR1 is SNHLY and CDR2 is FYNNEI in the germline V gene. V was trimmed by 8 bases and J by 2 bases, leaving 19 bases between them. This CDR3 is built from 15 residues. The full variable domain, completed using reference TRBV2 and TRBJ2-7, is EPEVTQTPSHQVTQMGQEVILRCVPISNHLYFYWYRQILGQKVEFLVSFYNNEISEKSEIFDDQFSVERPDGSNFTLKIRSTKLEDSAMYFCASLWRVFPPYEQYFGPGTRLTVT.

This rearrangement joins TRBV7-2 to TRBJ2-5, with D possibly called TRBD1 or TRBD2 (5 bases each). Per germline, CDR1 SGHTA and CDR2 FQGNSA. Trimming pared 5 bases from V and 5 bases from J, leaving 15 bases between. This CDR3 is built from 14 residues. CDR3 loop: CASSGTGTWETQYF. Written as DNA, the CDR3 is TGTGCCAGCAGCGGCACCGGGACCTGGGAGACCCAGTACTTC. Combining the CDR3 with reference TRBV7-2 and TRBJ2-5 gives the whole variable domain GAGVSQSPSNKVTEKGKDVELRCDPISGHTALYWYRQSLGQGLEFLIYFQGNSAPDKSGLPSDRFSAERTGGSVSTLTIQRTQQEDSAVYLCASSGTGTWETQYFGPGTRLLVL.

The chain joins TRBV18 to TRBJ1-3; the D gene is possibly TRBD1 (6 bases). The V gene's germline CDR1 is KGHSH and CDR2 LQKENI. V was clipped by 4 bases and J by 6 bases, with 16 bases between them. The CDR3 is made up of 15 amino acids. CDR3 sequence: CASSRTPTGENTIYF. The DNA of the CDR3 is TGTGCCAGCTCACGGACTCCGACAGGCGAAAACACCATATATTTT.

This clonotype was seen a few times. The chain recombines TRBV19 with TRBJ1-4; weak D call: TRBD1 (6 bases). Between the trimmed V and J ends, which lost 6 bases and 10 bases, there was a span of 18 bases. The CDR3 sequence is 14 residues long. Germline CDR1 reads LNHDA; CDR2 reads SQIVND (reference sequence). CDR3 in amino acids: CASRPTGSLGKLFF. CDR3 nucleotide sequence: TGTGCCAGTAGACCGACAGGATCGTTAGGAAAACTGTTTTTT. The full variable domain, its missing parts supplied by reference TRBV19 and TRBJ1-4, is DGGITQSPKYLFRKEGQNVTLSCEQNLNHDAMYWYRQDPGQGLRLIYYSQIVNDFQKGDIAEGYSVSREKKESFPLTVTSAQKNPTAFYLCASRPTGSLGKLFFGSGTQLSVL.

J is TRBJ1-6 and V is TRBV2; 7 nucleotides align to TRBD1. Germline CDR1 SNHLY, CDR2 FYNNEI. The trim removed 5 bases at V and 10 bases at J, leaving 11 bases unmatched. CDR3 size: 15 residues. DNA for the CDR3: TGTGCCAGCAGTTTTAGTGGGCAGGGGGACTCACCCCTCCACTTT. Encoded protein: CASSFSGQGDSPLHF.

As to this clonotype: Germline and junction disagree at one end, which may indicate a read error. The chain couples TRBV19 to TRBJ1-6; 7 nucleotides line up with TRBD1. The CDR3 consists of 16 residues. CDR1 and CDR2 (germline): LNHDA, SQIVND (reference sequence). The CDR3 loop is CASTRIGTDDNSPPHF. The CDR3 DNA is TGTGCCAGTACCCGAATTGGGACAGACGATAATTCACCCCCCCACTTT.

The genes are TRBV6-6 and TRBJ1-1; no clear D. The CDR3 has 13 residues. V lost 7 bases and J 5 bases, leaving 14 bases between the germline ends. Germline CDR1 is MNHNY and CDR2 is SVGAGI (reference sequence). The CDR3 here is CASNPAVLTEAFF. The CDR3 DNA follows: TGTGCCAGCAACCCGGCAGTCCTAACTGAAGCTTTCTTT.

This chain joins TRBV24-1 and TRBJ2-5, with D possibly matching TRBD2 (7 bases). The length of the CDR3 is 14 residues. V was shortened by 11 bases and J by 5 bases, with 20 bases between the two germline ends. Germline V gene data show CDR1 as KGHDR and CDR2 as SFDVKD. CDR3 amino acids: CAISGGGRLETQYF. In DNA, the CDR3 is TGTGCCATCTCTGGGGGGGGGCGTTTGGAGACCCAGTACTTC.

This chain joins TRBV4-1 and TRBJ2-7; 10 bases agree with TRBD1. J was trimmed by 3 bases and V by 0 bases; bases with no gene match: 2. In germline, CDR1 is MGHRA, CDR2 YSYEKL. The CDR3 spans 15 residues. CDR3 sequence (DNA): TGCGCCAGCAGCCAAGAAAGGGACAGGGGCTACGAGCAGTACTTC. This gives the protein CASSQERDRGYEQYF.

The chain employs TRBV7-3 and TRBJ2-7; the D gene is possibly TRBD1 (6 bases). V lost 3 bases, J lost 0 bases, and 12 bases lay in between. The CDR3 is made up of 15 amino acids. Germline CDR1 SGHTA, CDR2 FQGTGA. The CDR3 spells CASSFQGSSSYEQYF. The CDR3 coding sequence is TGTGCCAGCAGCTTCCAGGGGTCCAGCTCCTACGAGCAGTACTTC.

The chain carries TRBV20-1 and TRBJ1-2; possibly TRBD1 for D (6 bases). The germline CDR1 and CDR2 sequences are DFQATT and SNEGSKA (reference sequence). CDR3 size: 13 residues. V was pared by 7 bases and J by 3 bases, with 15 bases between. The CDR3 protein is CSGRRGGYYGYTF. CDR3 in DNA: TGCAGTGGAAGGAGGGGGGGCTACTATGGCTACACCTTC.

This clonotype was seen repeatedly, ten times or more. This chain links TRBV30 with TRBJ1-2; D ambiguous. This CDR3 has 12 amino acids. The germline CDR1 and CDR2 sequences are GTSNPN and SVGIG (reference sequence). V lost 4 bases, J lost 1 base, and 7 bases lay in between. The CDR3 DNA sequence: TGTGCCTGGATTGGGTTTAACTATGGCTACACCTTC. The encoded protein is CAWIGFNYGYTF.